A selection of T cell receptor beta chains follows, all from one sample in a study of cytomegalovirus exposure and HLA in healthy donors. Sequenced by immunoSEQ multiplex PCR; TCRdb stores in-frame clones only, minus some. The table has about 130,000 clones, 65% to 75% seen once. The sequencing sample was made of PBMCs. These receptors all stem from a middle-aged man in good health and CMV-seropositive. The conserved cysteine and the conserved F or W are not part of the CDR3 here.

V gene	CDR3 protein
TRBV29-1	SVYDRRSYNEQF
TRBV7-9	ASSLTGSTDTQY
TRBV10-3	AIRENGLASDTGELF
TRBV11-2	ASSLATVNYGYT
TRBV6-1	ASSEGTGVDGYT
TRBV6-1	ASSDAAGGLGTQY
TRBV19	ASRPSGSSYNSPLH
TRBV6-1	ASSEESSYYEQY
TRBV2	ASSELGQQNTGELF
TRBV2	ASRRDPPSGNTIY
TRBV7-9	ASSGTGLGSEQF
TRBV19	ASSNGQDGNEKLF
TRBV27	ASSPGQGVAYGYT
TRBV7-2	ASSLPRLAPSYEQY
TRBV19	ASSKRTSGTEYNEQF
TRBV5-4	ASSLEITDTQY
TRBV6-4	ASSDRASDTQY
TRBV7-9	ASSSSGGQAWGEQY
TRBV7-2	ASSRGKASGTNEQF
TRBV5-1	ASSLGGLDEQF
TRBV11-2	ASSLSWGSGGGGEQF
TRBV18	ASSPLRPSTQRSTNEKLF
TRBV13	ASSPGARHYGYT
TRBV7-2	ASSLLAANTDTQY
TRBV11-2	ASSSYSLSVSMNTEAF
TRBV21-1	ASSKAPRRQAPYTEAF
TRBV21-1	ASRMDRVYYEQY
TRBV4-3	ASSQDRGTEGEKLF
TRBV5-1	ASSLRDTEAF
TRBV28	ASSLRGGAYEQY
TRBV6-1	ASGGEVRNQPQH
TRBV9	ASSPGAAVGNSPLH
TRBV30	ACNTGGAEQY
TRBV7-3	ASSSQGRSQPGETQY
TRBV7-2	ASSLRSYETQY
TRBV10-3	AISESWGRNTEAF
TRBV28	ASSLGQASSYEQY
TRBV15	ATSRGPGFEQF
TRBV28	ASIEREGIRNEQF
TRBV30	AWSQDSWAF
TRBV2	ASSGGTSVYETQY
TRBV2	ASSEGQALSGTQY
TRBV6-4	ASSPLAGGPYNEQF
TRBV7-6	ASSSGQGHSGNTIY
TRBV6-5	ASTQGPYGYT
TRBV29-1	STRFGSSTGELF
TRBV27	ASSPGRVADTQY
TRBV19	ASSTGVLYEQY
TRBV27	ASSDTGETQY
TRBV5-8	ASSPPTGTVYEQY